A selection of T cell receptor beta chains follows, all from one sample in a study of blood T cell repertoires in COVID-19. The assay was immunoSEQ multiplex PCR, and TCRdb's table has in-frame clones only and misses some. Of about 220,000 clones listed, approximately 77% are singletons. The sequenced material came from peripheral blood. These receptors were collected from a woman older than 75 with acute or convalescent COVID-19. CDR3s include the opening cysteine and the closing phenylalanine or tryptophan. Size is stated for part of the rows, as once, few or many counts, or as a class when the clone is expanded.

V gene: TRBV7-2
J gene: TRBJ1-2
clone size: -
CDR3 protein: CASSLSGIGGYTF

V gene: TRBV5-1
J gene: TRBJ1-5
clone size: once
CDR3 protein: CASTLDGRGGQPQHF

V gene: TRBV30
J gene: TRBJ1-2
clone size: -
CDR3 protein: CVWETGRTVGRYTF

V gene: TRBV9
J gene: TRBJ2-1
clone size: few
CDR3 protein: CASSVVGRGNEQFF

V gene: TRBV3-1/TRBV3-2
J gene: TRBJ1-2
clone size: -
CDR3 protein: CASSRSRDSGAYGYTF

V gene: TRBV6-2/TRBV6-3
J gene: TRBJ2-7
clone size: few
CDR3 protein: CASSYQRGANYEQYF

V gene: TRBV7-2
J gene: TRBJ1-4
clone size: -
CDR3 protein: CASSLRQTNEKLFF

V gene: TRBV9
J gene: TRBJ1-1
clone size: -
CDR3 protein: CASSVTPSNTEAFF

V gene: TRBV4-2
J gene: TRBJ2-1
clone size: -
CDR3 protein: CASSQRSLSSYNEQFF

V gene: TRBV5-6
J gene: TRBJ1-4
clone size: -
CDR3 protein: CASSSLDRLNEKLFF

V gene: TRBV27
J gene: TRBJ2-7
clone size: -
CDR3 protein: CASSLKPTAYEQYF